Shown below are 21 T cell receptor beta chains from a single sample sequenced in a study of cytomegalovirus exposure and HLA in healthy donors. This PCR relied on a set of 60 Vbeta primers and 13 Jbeta primers. Using immunoSEQ multiplex PCR, the repertoire was profiled, and TCRdb retains in-frame clones only, with some absent. Here the sample spans about 130,000 clones, about 80% being singletons. Input material: PBMCs. The receptors stem from a man aged 25 to 45 in good health and CMV-seropositive.

V gene TRBV4-3 combines with J gene TRBJ1-2; D remains ambiguous. Germline V gene data show CDR1 as LGHNA and CDR2 as YSLEER. The CDR3 totals 16 residues. The V end lost 2 bases, the J end lost 6 bases, and 19 bases lay between the germline ends. CDR3 DNA: TGCGCCAGCAGCCAAAGCGGTCCGCGCAGCGGCGATGGCTACACCTTC. It encodes CASSQSGPRSGDGYTF.

The chain joins TRBV5-1 to TRBJ1-5; D gene unclear. V gave up 0 bases and J gave up 8 bases, with 15 bases separating them. The germline V gene has CDR1 SGHRS and CDR2 YFSETQ. The CDR3 loop spans 15 amino acids. The CDR3 spells CASSLGSSGREPQHF. The CDR3 bases are TGCGCCAGCAGCTTGGGGTCCTCGGGAAGGGAGCCCCAGCATTTT.

This clone was observed a handful of times. The chain has TRBV7-6 and TRBJ2-7, with TRBD1 matching over 8 bases. The CDR3 has 15 residues. J gave up 4 bases and V 5 bases, and 10 bases lay outside the gene matches. Per the germline V gene, CDR1 is SGHVS and CDR2 is FNYEAQ. This chain's CDR3 is CASSPPGQGLYEQYF. Written as DNA, the CDR3 is TGTGCCAGCAGCCCCCCCGGACAGGGACTTTACGAGCAGTACTTC.

The chain is built from TRBV7-6 and TRBJ1-3; D ambiguous. This CDR3 is built from 15 residues. Germline lookup yields CDR1 SGHVS and CDR2 FNYEAQ. V gave up 3 bases and J gave up 1 base, with 10 bases separating them. CDR3 residues: CASSFRRESGNTIYF. CDR3 bases: TGTGCCAGCAGCTTTCGGCGGGAATCTGGAAACACCATATATTTT.

The rearrangement joins TRBV28 to TRBJ1-4; D is unresolved. V dropped 6 bases and J dropped 4 bases, with 9 bases sitting between them. Germline V gene lookup returns CDR1 MDHEN and CDR2 SYDVKM. The CDR3 runs to 13 residues. Here the CDR3 DNA reads TGTGCCAGCAGCCCAGAGGTTAATGAAAAACTGTTTTTT. Translating it yields CASSPEVNEKLFF.

CDR3 coding DNA: TGTGCCACCAAGGCTTCCGGGACTAGCGTATACGAGCAGTACTTC. It translates to CATKASGTSVYEQYF. The chain has TRBV6-5 and TRBJ2-7; the match to TRBD2 covers 10 bases. The CDR3 spans 15 residues. V shed 10 bases, J shed 4 bases, and the junction held 13 bases outside the gene matches. CDR1 is MNHEY and CDR2 is SVGAGI in the germline V gene.

V is TRBV27 and J is TRBJ2-7; TRBD2 is a possible D gene (6 bases). Germline V gene lookup returns CDR1 MNHEY and CDR2 SMNVEV (reference sequence). CDR3 length equals 14 residues. V lost 7 bases to trimming and J lost 0 bases, with 13 bases between them. For the CDR3, the DNA is TGTGCCAGCAATCCAGGAGGGACCTCCTACGAGCAGTACTTC. It yields the protein CASNPGGTSYEQYF.

The chain employs TRBV15 and TRBJ2-5, with 13 bases matching TRBD2. Germline assignment: CDR1 LNHNV and CDR2 YYDKDF (reference sequence). Trimming cost V 0 bases and J 3 bases; bases outside gene matches: 7. CDR3 size: 18 residues. CDR3 in amino acids: CATSRDLGLAGIEETQYF. The CDR3 region has the DNA TGTGCCACCAGCAGAGATCTGGGACTAGCGGGAATCGAAGAGACCCAGTACTTC.

This chain connects TRBV5-1 to TRBJ1-3; D remains ambiguous. The V end lost 5 bases, the J end lost 0 bases, and 12 bases lay between the germline ends. The CDR3 has 15 amino acids. Germline CDR1 SGHRS, CDR2 YFSETQ. CDR3 nucleotides: TGCGCCAGCAGAGCAGGCCCTATCTCTGGAAACACCATATATTTT. It is translated as CASRAGPISGNTIYF.

The chain joins TRBV10-2 to TRBJ1-4, with D perhaps TRBD1 (6 bases). Per the germline V gene, CDR1 is WSHSY and CDR2 is SAAADI. V gave up 8 bases and J gave up 8 bases, with 15 bases separating them. This CDR3 has 13 amino acids. DNA for the CDR3: TGCGCCAGCTCCCCGGGGGGCAACGAAAAACTGTTTTTT. This codes for CASSPGGNEKLFF.

The sample holds a few counts of this clone. This rearrangement joins TRBV25-1 to TRBJ2-7, with D possibly matching TRBD1 (7 bases). The CDR3 is 15 residues long. Per germline, CDR1 MGHDK and CDR2 SYGVNS. V was shortened by 1 base and J by 3 bases, with 13 bases between the two germline ends. The CDR3 DNA reads as TGTGCCAGCAGTGAATTTACCAGGGGGGACTACGAGCAGTACTTC. It translates to CASSEFTRGDYEQYF.

The V call is TRBV10-3, the J call TRBJ2-7; possibly TRBD1 for D (5 bases). The V gene's germline CDR1 is ENHRY and CDR2 SYGVKD. There are 16 residues in the CDR3. Trimming left V 3 bases short and J 0 bases short, with 15 bases between. The CDR3 DNA reads as TGTGCCATCAGTGATCAGGCAGGGTCAACCTCCTACGAGCAGTACTTC. Encoded protein: CAISDQAGSTSYEQYF.

Comments on this clone: This CDR3 is also generated by other DNA sequences in the sample. The V and J genes are TRBV5-4 and TRBJ2-7; 13 bases fit TRBD2. This CDR3 has 15 amino acids. Germline V lookup: CDR1 SGHNT, CDR2 YYREEE (reference sequence). After removal of 4 bases from V and 2 bases from J, the junction contained 3 bases not matched to a gene. CDR3 DNA sequence: TGTGCCAGCAGCCCTGGACTAGCGGGGGCCTACGAGCAGTACTTC. Translation gives CASSPGLAGAYEQYF.

This clone was seen just once. This chain links TRBV5-5 with TRBJ2-2, with 9 bases matching TRBD1. Germline V gene sequence: CDR1 SGHKS, CDR2 YYEKEE (reference sequence). With 5 bases clipped from V and 4 bases from J, the junction kept 9 bases outside the gene matches. CDR3 length: 16 residues. The CDR3 coding sequence is TGTGCCAGCAGTCGGGACAGGGTGATGACCACCGGGGAGCTGTTTTTT. It is translated as CASSRDRVMTTGELFF.

The chain couples TRBV2 to TRBJ2-5; TRBD2 matches at 13 bases. J lost 5 bases, V lost 1 base, and 4 bases had no gene match. Per germline, CDR1 SNHLY and CDR2 FYNNEI. The CDR3 loop spans 16 amino acids. The CDR3 DNA is TGTGCCAGCAGTGAAGGGGGACTAGCGGGACGGGAGACCCAGTACTTC. Translating gives CASSEGGLAGRETQYF. Full variable domain (rest looked up from reference TRBV2 and TRBJ2-5): EPEVTQTPSHQVTQMGQEVILRCVPISNHLYFYWYRQILGQKVEFLVSFYNNEISEKSEIFDDQFSVERPDGSNFTLKIRSTKLEDSAMYFCASSEGGLAGRETQYFGPGTRLLVL.

This chain uses TRBV18 with TRBJ2-7, with TRBD2 matching over 8 bases. Losses at the gene ends were 3 bases for V and 6 bases for J; bases not matched to a gene: 4. This CDR3 comprises 13 residues. In germline, CDR1 is KGHSH, CDR2 LQKENI. The CDR3 loop is CASSPVAGGEQYF. The CDR3 coding sequence is TGTGCCAGCTCACCTGTTGCGGGGGGCGAGCAGTACTTC.

The V and J genes are TRBV11-2 and TRBJ1-5; D perhaps matches TRBD1 (5 bases). The length of the CDR3 is 15 residues. Trimming took off 0 bases at V and 3 bases at J, with 9 bases between the two ends. Germline CDR1 SGHAT, CDR2 FQNNGV. The DNA of the CDR3 is TGTGCCAGCAGCTTAGATGGAGGGGTCAATCAGCCCCAGCATTTT. Its protein is CASSLDGGVNQPQHF.

This chain links TRBV6-6 with TRBJ2-7; 7 bases line up with TRBD2. From germline, CDR1 is MNHNY and CDR2 SVGAGI (reference sequence). V lost 4 bases to trimming and J lost 1 base; unmatched junction nucleotides: 4. The CDR3 totals 14 residues. CDR3 sequence reads: CASSLGLLSYEQYF. The CDR3 DNA is TGTGCCAGCAGTTTGGGACTATTATCCTACGAGCAGTACTTC.

This sequence joins TRBV5-1 and TRBJ2-1, with unresolved D. The CDR3 sequence is 18 residues long. V was cut by 0 bases and J by 0 bases, with 16 bases left in between. Germline V gene sequence: CDR1 SGHRS, CDR2 YFSETQ. Here the CDR3 DNA reads TGCGCCAGCAGCTTGGCCTTCGCCCGACGGAGCTCCTACAATGAGCAGTTCTTC. Protein product: CASSLAFARRSSYNEQFF.

This clone was counted once. The V gene is TRBV11-2, the J gene TRBJ2-7; tentative D call: TRBD2 (6 bases). This CDR3 has 15 amino acids. Germline V gives CDR1 SGHAT, CDR2 FQNNGV. With 6 bases removed from V and 7 bases from J, the gap between germline ends came to 22 bases. The CDR3: CASRPGRSLSGEQYF. For the CDR3, the DNA is TGTGCCAGCAGGCCCGGACGGAGCCTCAGCGGGGAGCAGTACTTC.

The chain uses TRBV6-1 and TRBJ2-7, with 7 bases that match TRBD1. Germline CDR1 and CDR2: MNHNS and SASEGT. Trimming cost V 3 bases and J 2 bases; bases outside gene matches: 4. The CDR3 has 14 residues. CDR3 sequence: CASSDRDSTYEQYF. The CDR3, as DNA: TGTGCCAGCAGTGACCGGGACAGTACCTACGAGCAGTACTTC.